This T cell receptor beta chain was captured in a study of cytotoxic CD8 clonotypes in ibrutinib-treated CLL. The assay was immunoSEQ multiplex PCR, and TCRdb's table has in-frame clones only and misses some. The repertoire includes tens of thousands of clones, about 70% of them detected once, and roughly a tenth sits in the top ten. Germline V gene lookup returns CDR1 DFQATT and CDR2 SNEGSKA (reference sequence). This CDR3 region has 10 residues. V lost 6 bases, J lost 7 bases, and 7 bases lay in between. Sample: PBMCs, taken at disease progression, from a patient treated with ibrutinib. The chain has TRBV20-1 and TRBJ2-1; D could derive from TRBD1 or TRBD2 (5 bases each). The clonotype was recovered from a human donor with chronic lymphocytic leukemia. The CDR3 region has the DNA TGCAGTGCAGAGGGGAATGAGCAGTTCTTC. Translating it yields CSAEGNEQFF.